One T cell receptor (beta chain) is described in this entry. Its cognate antigen is unknown. This sample is drawn from a study of long-term antiretroviral therapy in people with HIV. An immunoSEQ assay, version v3.0, was performed at survey level. Repertoires were generated with immunoSEQ multiplex PCR, while TCRdb's copy carries only in-frame clones and drops some. The table has 17,000 or so clones, approximately 80% seen once. General study findings and limits: Narrower CDR3 length ranges marked HIV repertoires relative to controls. Transplant-donor-level diversity was not reached after ART, though diversity increased. Whichever time point was examined, clones expanded before ART dominated the repertoire.

Per germline, CDR1 SNHLY and CDR2 FYNNEI. The CDR3 covers 15 residues. V gave up 5 bases and J gave up 3 bases; unmatched junction bases: 7. Clinicians in the United States treated all participants with HIV. Sequencing was performed on unsorted PBMCs, taken about 3.2 years after starting antiretroviral therapy. The chain joins TRBV2 to TRBJ1-3; TRBD1 matches at 7 bases. The sequence derives from a middle-aged woman with HIV. CDR3 DNA sequence: TGTGCCAGCAGTCGGGACAGTGCCTTTGGAAACACCATATATTTT. This gives the protein CASSRDSAFGNTIYF.